A single sample gave rise to the 30 T cell receptor beta chains below, sequenced in a study of radiotherapy plus CTLA-4 blockade in lung cancer. Produced via immunoSEQ multiplex PCR; TCRdb's table is partial and in-frame only. This table has almost 55,000 clones, 70% to 85% appearing once. The material sequenced was peripheral blood, taken from a patient treated with radiotherapy plus ipilimumab. Receptors were obtained from a human donor with non-small cell lung cancer who had a partial response to radiotherapy plus ipilimumab.

The rearrangement uses TRBV25-1 and TRBJ1-4, with 8 bases fitting TRBD1. This CDR3 has 16 amino acids. CDR1 MGHDK and CDR2 SYGVNS come from the germline V gene. The junction had 7 bases not matched to a gene; V was cut back by 4 bases and J by 3 bases. The CDR3, as DNA: TGTGCCAGCAGTGTAGGTGACAGGGGAGCTAATGAAAAACTGTTTTTT. Its protein is CASSVGDRGANEKLFF.

The chain carries TRBV29-1 and TRBJ1-1; 8 bases are a match to TRBD1. J was trimmed by 4 bases and V by 7 bases; bases with no gene match: 11. Germline V gives CDR1 SQVTM, CDR2 ANQGSEA. This CDR3 spans 14 amino acids. DNA of the CDR3: TGCAGCGCTAATACAGGGGGTGGTAGCACTGAAGCTTTCTTT. Protein sequence: CSANTGGGSTEAFF. The full variable domain, completed using reference TRBV29-1 and TRBJ1-1, is SAVISQKPSRDICQRGTSLTIQCQVDSQVTMMFWYRQQPGQSLTLIATANQGSEATYESGFVIDKFPISRPNLTFSTLTVSNMSPEDSSIYLCSANTGGGSTEAFFGQGTRLTVV.

The chain links TRBV6-1 to TRBJ2-7; 11 bases align to TRBD1. The V and J ends lost 6 bases and 3 bases, in that order; junction bases with no gene match: 7. CDR1 and CDR2 from the germline V gene are MNHNS and SASEGT. CDR3 size: 15 residues. CDR3 nucleotide sequence: TGTGCCAGCAGCTATCGGGACAGGGGGGACTACGAGCAGTACTTC. This sequence encodes CASSYRDRGDYEQYF.

The chain uses TRBV19 and TRBJ2-1; maybe TRBD1 (5 bases). The CDR3 has 18 residues. The V end lost 1 base, the J end lost 4 bases, and 20 bases lay between the germline ends. CDR1 LNHDA and CDR2 SQIVND come from the germline V gene (reference sequence). CDR3 in amino acids: CASSIGGKGHIDYNEQFF. As DNA, the CDR3 is TGTGCCAGTAGTATAGGGGGCAAAGGGCATATCGATTACAATGAGCAGTTCTTC. Combining the CDR3 with reference TRBV19 and TRBJ2-1 gives the whole variable domain DGGITQSPKYLFRKEGQNVTLSCEQNLNHDAMYWYRQDPGQGLRLIYYSQIVNDFQKGDIAEGYSVSREKKESFPLTVTSAQKNPTAFYLCASSIGGKGHIDYNEQFFGPGTRLTVL.

V and J are TRBV29-1 and TRBJ2-1; tentative D call: TRBD2 (7 bases). V was pared by 4 bases and J by 5 bases, with 15 bases between. The CDR3 contains 14 residues. The germline gives CDR1 SQVTM, CDR2 ANQGSEA. CDR3 protein: CSVGGAGANNEQFF. As DNA, the CDR3 is TGCAGCGTTGGCGGTGCGGGGGCCAACAATGAGCAGTTCTTC.

This clone was counted once. V is TRBV7-3 and J is TRBJ1-5, with TRBD1 matching 8 bases. V shed 10 bases, J shed 1 base, and the junction held 12 bases outside the gene matches. Germline assignment: CDR1 SGHTA and CDR2 FQGTGA. This CDR3 spans 16 amino acids. The CDR3 DNA reads as TGTGCCACCACGGACAGGGAAGAGGGGAGCAATCAGCCCCAGCATTTT. Translating gives CATTDREEGSNQPQHF.

The rearrangement uses TRBV7-3 and TRBJ2-5; D perhaps matches TRBD1 (7 bases). The germline CDR1 and CDR2 sequences are SGHTA and FQGTGA. The CDR3 totals 17 residues. V was cut by 5 bases and J by 4 bases, with 23 bases left in between. In nucleotides, the CDR3 is TGTGCCAGCAGCGGCACAGGGGCATGGGACTGGCGAGAGACCCAGTACTTC. Its translation: CASSGTGAWDWRETQYF.

This chain joins TRBV7-6 and TRBJ1-1; D unclear. The V end lost 7 bases, the J end lost 2 bases, and 11 bases lay between the germline ends. The CDR3 is made up of 13 amino acids. CDR1 and CDR2 from the germline V gene are SGHVS and FNYEAQ. The CDR3 protein is CASKFGANTEAFF. Here the CDR3 DNA reads TGTGCCAGCAAATTCGGTGCTAACACTGAAGCTTTCTTT. Full variable domain (remainder filled in from reference TRBV7-6 and TRBJ1-1): GAGVSQSPRYKVTKRGQDVALRCDPISGHVSLYWYRQALGQGPEFLTYFNYEAQQDKSGLPNDRFSAERPEGSISTLTIQRTEQRDSAMYRCASKFGANTEAFFGQGTRLTVV.

The rearrangement links TRBV7-3 to TRBJ2-5; perhaps TRBD2 as D (6 bases). V lost 5 bases to trimming and J lost 2 bases, with 15 bases between them. This CDR3 contains 15 residues. The germline V gene encodes CDR1 SGHTA and CDR2 FQGTGA. The CDR3 loop reads CASSAGGEWQETQYF. DNA of the CDR3: TGTGCCAGCAGCGCCGGAGGGGAGTGGCAAGAGACCCAGTACTTC.

The rearrangement joins TRBV5-6 to TRBJ1-1, with D perhaps TRBD1 (6 bases). With 4 bases removed from V and 3 bases from J, the gap between germline ends came to 7 bases. The CDR3 runs 12 residues. Germline V lookup: CDR1 SGHDT, CDR2 YYEEEE. The CDR3 loop is CASSAGDTEAFF. The CDR3 region has the DNA TGTGCCAGCAGCGCAGGGGACACTGAAGCTTTCTTT.

The chain has TRBV10-3 and TRBJ2-7; possibly TRBD1 for D (6 bases). The V gene lost 10 bases and the J gene lost 6 bases, with 22 bases spanning the gap. The CDR3 loop spans 14 amino acids. Germline lookup yields CDR1 ENHRY and CDR2 SYGVKD. In nucleotides, the CDR3 is TGTGCCACCAGACTCGGACAGACCCTGGGCGAGCAGTACTTC. It encodes CATRLGQTLGEQYF.

This clone has just a few counts. This chain connects TRBV5-1 to TRBJ2-2; TRBD2 matches at 9 bases. CDR1 SGHRS and CDR2 YFSETQ come from the germline V gene. The CDR3 has 18 residues. J gave up 5 bases and V 2 bases, and 13 bases lay outside the gene matches. CDR3 amino acids: CASSLQHRAGGSTGELFF. In DNA form, the CDR3 reads TGCGCCAGCAGCTTACAACACAGAGCGGGGGGCTCTACCGGGGAGCTGTTTTTT. The full variable domain, with the rest looked up from reference TRBV5-1 and TRBJ2-2, is KAGVTQTPRYLIKTRGQQVTLSCSPISGHRSVSWYQQTPGQGLQFLFEYFSETQRNKGNFPGRFSGRQFSNSRSEMNVSTLELGDSALYLCASSLQHRAGGSTGELFFGEGSRLTVL.

This chain joins TRBV7-7 and TRBJ2-1; 9 bases are a match to TRBD2. Germline V gene lookup returns CDR1 SSHAT and CDR2 FNYEAQ (reference sequence). The V segment lost 1 base and the J segment 1 base; nucleotides outside the gene matches: 8. The CDR3 is made up of 18 amino acids. DNA for the CDR3: TGTGCCAGCAGCTTAGGGACAGAGCGGGGGGTTTCCTACAATGAGCAGTTCTTC. Translation: CASSLGTERGVSYNEQFF.

The chain recombines TRBV7-2 with TRBJ1-2; D call uncertain. Germline V lookup: CDR1 SGHTA, CDR2 FQGNSA. The CDR3 loop spans 12 amino acids. The V end lost 1 base, the J end lost 5 bases, and 5 bases lay between the germline ends. The CDR3 loop is CASSLERYGYTF. CDR3 nucleotides: TGTGCCAGCAGCTTAGAGAGATATGGCTACACCTTC.

This sequence joins TRBV5-4 and TRBJ2-3; TRBD2 might be the D (5 bases). V lost 10 bases and J lost 2, with 11 bases in between. The CDR3 consists of 12 residues. Germline loops: CDR1 SGHNT, CDR2 YYREEE (reference sequence). In DNA, the CDR3 is TGTGCCGGAAAAGCGGACACAGATACGCAGTATTTT. Its protein is CAGKADTDTQYF.

This clone was counted between two and nine times. This rearrangement joins TRBV28 to TRBJ1-5, with D tentatively TRBD1 (5 bases). V lost 3 bases to trimming and J lost 0 bases, with 12 bases between them. CDR1 is MDHEN and CDR2 is SYDVKM in the germline V gene. The CDR3 is 16 amino acids. CDR3 residues: CASSFGRAVSNQPQHF. The CDR3 DNA reads TGTGCCAGCAGTTTCGGCAGGGCAGTTAGCAATCAGCCCCAGCATTTT. Full variable domain (remainder filled in from reference TRBV28 and TRBJ1-5): DVKVTQSSRYLVKRTGEKVFLECVQDMDHENMFWYRQDPGLGLRLIYFSYDVKMKEKGDIPEGYSVSREKKERFSLILESASTNQTSMYLCASSFGRAVSNQPQHFGDGTRLSIL.

The rearrangement joins TRBV9 to TRBJ1-5, with 9 nucleotides matching TRBD1. Looked up from germline, CDR1 is SGDLS and CDR2 is YYNGEE. The CDR3 length is 15 residues. The V and J ends lost 4 bases and 4 bases, in that order; junction bases with no gene match: 6. Here the CDR3 DNA reads TGTGCCAGCAGCCTCACCGGGACAGGGAATCAGCCCCAGCATTTT. Its translation: CASSLTGTGNQPQHF.

The chain uses TRBV27 and TRBJ1-2; D not certain. This CDR3 spans 15 amino acids. The V and J ends lost 2 bases and 4 bases respectively, with 14 bases between them. Germline CDR1 reads MNHEY; CDR2 reads SMNVEV (reference sequence). The CDR3 loop reads CASSLVAGGSYGYTF. In DNA form, the CDR3 reads TGTGCCAGCAGTTTAGTGGCAGGAGGCTCCTATGGCTACACCTTC.

This clone has only a few counts. The chain is built from TRBV11-3 and TRBJ2-2, with 12 bases fitting TRBD2. Germline trimming cut 5 bases from V and 6 bases from J; bases unmatched to any gene: 4. This CDR3 has 15 amino acids. Germline CDR1 is SGHNT and CDR2 is YENEEA. CDR3 residues: CASSPLAGGPGELFF. As DNA, the CDR3 is TGTGCCAGCAGCCCCCTAGCGGGGGGGCCCGGGGAGCTGTTTTTT.

V and J are TRBV10-3 and TRBJ2-1; D possibly corresponds to TRBD1 (6 bases). V was shortened by 4 bases and J by 9 bases, with 7 bases between the two germline ends. CDR1 and CDR2 from the germline V gene are ENHRY and SYGVKD. The CDR3 consists of 11 residues. CDR3 region: CAISGDTEQFF. CDR3 DNA sequence: TGTGCCATCAGTGGGGACACTGAGCAGTTCTTC.

J is TRBJ2-3 and V is TRBV21-1; TRBD2, the D gene given by the table, was not confirmed from the DNA. TRBV21-1 is a listed pseudogene. The CDR3 has 15 amino acids. The CDR3 sequence: CASSTRAGGSDTQYF. CDR3 bases: TGTGCCAGCAGCACCAGGGCGGGGGGATCAGATACGCAGTATTTT.

The chain recombines TRBV6-5 with TRBJ1-6; D is unresolved. Germline values: CDR1 MNHEY, CDR2 SVGAGI. Trimming took off 4 bases at V and 5 bases at J, with 6 bases between the two ends. The CDR3 has 13 amino acids. CDR3 protein: CASSFPNNSPLHF. DNA of the CDR3: TGTGCCAGCAGTTTCCCAAATAATTCACCCCTCCACTTT.

The chain is built from TRBV4-1 and TRBJ1-4, with TRBD1 matching 8 bases. The germline CDR1 and CDR2 sequences are MGHRA and YSYEKL. Germline trimming cut 1 base from V and 7 bases from J; bases unmatched to any gene: 11. This CDR3 comprises 17 residues. The CDR3 here is CASSQAGLRDRTEKLFF. The CDR3 coding sequence is TGCGCCAGCAGCCAAGCGGGGCTCCGGGACAGGACTGAAAAACTGTTTTTT.

The chain joins TRBV30 to TRBJ2-7; 8 bases are shared with TRBD1. From germline, CDR1 is GTSNPN and CDR2 SVGIG (reference sequence). J was trimmed by 7 bases and V by 2 bases; bases with no gene match: 7. The CDR3 covers 13 residues. CDR3 sequence (DNA): TGTGCCTGGAGTCCAGGACAGGGCTGGGAGCAGTACTTC. Residues: CAWSPGQGWEQYF.

This chain connects TRBV6-6 to TRBJ1-1, with D hard to call. The CDR3 runs to 16 residues. CDR1 MNHNY and CDR2 SVGAGI come from the germline V gene (reference sequence). V gave up 0 bases and J gave up 1 base, with 12 bases separating them. The CDR3 nucleotides are TGTGCCAGCAGTTACTCGGGAGGGCGCCGGAACACTGAAGCTTTCTTT. This translates into CASSYSGGRRNTEAFF.

This rearrangement joins TRBV27 to TRBJ2-5, with D perhaps matching TRBD2 (5 bases). The J call could be wrong; TRBJ2-7 is a better fit for the DNA end. Germline V gives CDR1 MNHEY, CDR2 SMNVEV (reference sequence). The CDR3 sequence is 13 residues long. CDR3 protein: CASSLSGVYEQYF. The CDR3 DNA follows: TGTGCCAGCAGTTTATCCGGGGTCTACGAGCAGTACTTC.

The chain uses TRBV7-3 and TRBJ2-1, with D perhaps TRBD2 (6 bases). Germline V gives CDR1 SGHTA, CDR2 FQGTGA. V was pared by 3 bases and J by 3 bases, with 12 bases between. The CDR3 contains 15 residues. For the CDR3, the DNA is TGTGCCAGCAGCTTGGGCGGGGTCGACTACAATGAGCAGTTCTTC. It is translated as CASSLGGVDYNEQFF.

This chain joins TRBV28 and TRBJ1-1; D gene uncertain. CDR1 is MDHEN, CDR2 SYDVKM, per germline. Trimming removed 11 bases from V and 9 bases from J, with 28 bases in between. CDR3 length equals 15 residues. CDR3 nucleotides: TGTGCCTCCCAAACGTCCCGGCCAGACATGAACCAAGCTTTCTTT. Translating gives CASQTSRPDMNQAFF.

The gene calls are TRBV4-2 and TRBJ2-1, with 9 bases aligning to TRBD1. The V gene's germline CDR1 is LGHNA and CDR2 YNFKEQ. The junction had 3 bases not matched to a gene; V was cut back by 1 base and J by 5 bases. This CDR3 has 15 residues. The CDR3 DNA follows: TGTGCCAGCAGCCAAGCACAGGGGGCCAACAATGAGCAGTTCTTC. Protein product: CASSQAQGANNEQFF.

In its sample, this clone was seen a few times. The chain recombines TRBV18 with TRBJ1-1; the D gene is possibly TRBD1 (5 bases). The V end lost 2 bases, the J end lost 1 base, and 8 bases lay between the germline ends. CDR1 and CDR2 (germline): KGHSH, LQKENI. This CDR3 has 14 amino acids. CDR3 sequence reads: CASSPLGGNTEAFF. The CDR3, as DNA: TGTGCCAGCTCACCATTGGGGGGGAACACTGAAGCTTTCTTT.